The 22 T cell receptor beta chains below come from one sample, sequenced in a study of shared clonotypes between healthy human individuals. The repertoire was sequenced with immunoSEQ multiplex PCR; TCRdb's copy has only in-frame clones and lacks some. The table has about 480,000 clones, over 60% seen once; the top ten hold under 15%. The source material was PBMCs. The source of these receptors is a woman aged 40 to 55 in good health. Some clones in this sample may be carry-over from other donors' samples.

This CDR3 reads CASSGALAAETQYF. In DNA form, the CDR3 reads TGTGCCAGCAGCGGGGCCCTAGCGGCGGAGACCCAGTACTTC. The chain couples TRBV9 to TRBJ2-5; 7 positions match TRBD2. This CDR3 comprises 14 residues. The V segment lost 3 bases and the J segment 5 bases; nucleotides outside the gene matches: 7. Germline-derived CDR1 and CDR2 are SGDLS and YYNGEE.

The CDR3 loop is CASSLRAGMNTEAFF. As DNA, the CDR3 is TGTGCCAGCAGCTTGCGGGCAGGGATGAACACTGAAGCTTTCTTT. This chain uses TRBV5-4 with TRBJ1-1, with a weak D call TRBD1 (5 bases). Trimming removed 1 base from V and 0 bases from J, with 10 bases in between. The CDR3 is made up of 15 amino acids. Germline V lookup: CDR1 SGHNT, CDR2 YYREEE (reference sequence).

The gene calls are TRBV21-1 and TRBJ2-2; TRBD2 is the table's D call and was not checked against the DNA. TRBV21-1 is recorded as a pseudogene. The CDR3 runs 17 residues. CDR3 sequence: CASSPPGSGDLTGELFF. The CDR3 DNA reads TGTGCCAGCAGCCCGCCGGGTAGCGGGGACCTAACCGGGGAGCTGTTTTTT.

The CDR3 nucleotides are TGTGCCAGCAGCTTGCTCGCGCACACCGGGGAGCTGTTTTTT. Residues: CASSLLAHTGELFF. The rearrangement uses TRBV7-3 and TRBJ2-2; D is unclear. Trimming left V 3 bases short and J 3 bases short, with 8 bases between. The germline V gene has CDR1 SGHTA and CDR2 FQGTGA. The CDR3 runs 14 residues.

The chain couples TRBV28 to TRBJ1-2, with D possibly matching TRBD1 (6 bases). Deletions cut 6 bases from V and 0 bases from J, with 20 bases between. The CDR3 has 17 residues. Germline assignment: CDR1 MDHEN and CDR2 SYDVKM. The CDR3: CASRQDLEDRTNYGYTF. The CDR3 DNA follows: TGTGCCAGCAGGCAAGATCTAGAGGACAGAACTAACTATGGCTACACCTTC.

The chain joins TRBV7-3 to TRBJ1-2; D gene unclear. The V gene's germline CDR1 is SGHTA and CDR2 FQGTGA. The CDR3 is made up of 13 amino acids. Trimming left V 5 bases short and J 4 bases short, with 11 bases between. The CDR3 is CASSQQQSYGYTF. The CDR3 DNA reads as TGTGCCAGCAGCCAACAACAATCCTATGGCTACACCTTC.

The V and J genes are TRBV5-5 and TRBJ2-2, with 13 bases that match TRBD2. The CDR3 runs 18 residues. Germline loops: CDR1 SGHKS, CDR2 YYEKEE (reference sequence). J gave up 9 bases and V 3 bases, and 14 bases lay outside the gene matches. CDR3 residues: CASSSAPTSGRAGWELFF. CDR3 sequence (DNA): TGTGCCAGCAGCTCCGCCCCAACTAGCGGGAGGGCCGGTTGGGAGCTGTTTTTT.

The chain employs TRBV18 and TRBJ1-2; perhaps TRBD1 as D (5 bases). The ends were cut back, 8 bases at V and 0 bases at J, with 13 bases in the middle. CDR1 is KGHSH, CDR2 LQKENI, per germline. The CDR3 length is 14 residues. The CDR3 DNA follows: TGTGCCAGCACCGACAGCGCAGCTAACTATGGCTACACCTTC. Its translation is CASTDSAANYGYTF.

The chain combines TRBV5-4 with TRBJ2-5; D gene ambiguous. This CDR3 has 15 residues. Germline V gene lookup returns CDR1 SGHNT and CDR2 YYREEE (reference sequence). Trimming removed 0 bases from V and 3 bases from J, with 12 bases in between. Here the CDR3 DNA reads TGTGCCAGCAGCTTGGCCAATCAGCAGGAAGAGACCCAGTACTTC. Translated: CASSLANQQEETQYF. Combining the CDR3 with reference TRBV5-4 and TRBJ2-5 gives the whole variable domain ETGVTQSPTHLIKTRGQQVTLRCSSQSGHNTVSWYQQALGQGPQFIFQYYREEENGRGNFPPRFSGLQFPNYSSELNVNALELDDSALYLCASSLANQQEETQYFGPGTRLLVL.

This clone was counted between two and nine times. J is TRBJ1-5 and V is TRBV2; D call uncertain. Germline V gene lookup returns CDR1 SNHLY and CDR2 FYNNEI. This CDR3 spans 13 amino acids. Trimming removed 4 bases at V and 7 bases at J, with 11 bases between. Here the CDR3 DNA reads TGTGCCAGCAGTGGGCCAGGAGGACAGCCCCAGCATTTT. It codes for CASSGPGGQPQHF.

DNA for the CDR3: TGTGCCAGCAGCTTAGGGGGCCCCCCCTCCTACAATGAGCAGTTCTTC. Translation gives CASSLGGPPSYNEQFF. This chain connects TRBV11-3 to TRBJ2-1; a weak D match, TRBD1 (5 bases). The V end lost 1 base, the J end lost 0 bases, and 10 bases lay between the germline ends. The CDR3 totals 16 residues. Germline loops: CDR1 SGHNT, CDR2 YENEEA.

This sequence joins TRBV30 and TRBJ2-3; D uncertain. V was cut by 0 bases and J by 6 bases, with 13 bases left in between. From germline, CDR1 is GTSNPN and CDR2 SVGIG (reference sequence). The CDR3 is made up of 14 amino acids. The CDR3 DNA follows: TGTGCCTGGAGTGTACCTAGGATCAGGGATACGCAGTATTTT. Protein sequence: CAWSVPRIRDTQYF.

The chain couples TRBV29-1 to TRBJ2-7; maybe TRBD2 (5 bases). With 0 bases removed from V and 6 bases from J, the gap between germline ends came to 12 bases. CDR3 size: 13 residues. Germline loops: CDR1 SQVTM, CDR2 ANQGSEA. The CDR3 is CSVEDNGISEQYF. The CDR3 nucleotides read TGCAGCGTTGAAGACAACGGGATAAGCGAGCAGTACTTC.

The chain links TRBV5-1 to TRBJ2-7, with 8 bases aligning to TRBD2. J gave up 3 bases and V 0 bases, and 8 bases lay outside the gene matches. The CDR3 extends over 16 amino acids. Germline V gene lookup returns CDR1 SGHRS and CDR2 YFSETQ. The CDR3 coding sequence is TGCGCCAGCAGCTTGGCGGAAAGCGGGGGATACTACGAGCAGTACTTC. This codes for CASSLAESGGYYEQYF.

The chain has TRBV15 and TRBJ1-5, with no clear D. Germline values: CDR1 LNHNV, CDR2 YYDKDF (reference sequence). CDR3 length: 12 amino acids. V lost 0 bases and J 10 bases, leaving 7 bases between the germline ends. The CDR3 reads CATSRDPGPQHF. The DNA of the CDR3 is TGTGCCACCAGCAGAGATCCCGGCCCCCAGCATTTT.

J is TRBJ2-2 and V is TRBV30, with 10 bases identical to TRBD2. Germline loops: CDR1 GTSNPN, CDR2 SVGIG (reference sequence). The CDR3 consists of 16 residues. V lost 2 bases and J lost 4; bases outside the gene matches: 7. In DNA, the CDR3 is TGTGCCTGGAGTCCTCTAGCGGGAGTTGGCACCGGGGAGCTGTTTTTT. This encodes CAWSPLAGVGTGELFF.

The V and J genes are TRBV29-1 and TRBJ1-1, with D uncertain. V was pared by 5 bases and J by 6 bases, with 16 bases between. This CDR3 is built from 13 residues. Looked up from germline, CDR1 is SQVTM and CDR2 is ANQGSEA. The chain's CDR3 is CSVHTQLGSEAFF. The CDR3 DNA sequence: TGCAGCGTTCACACCCAGCTTGGTTCTGAAGCTTTCTTT. Together with reference TRBV29-1 and TRBJ1-1, the CDR3 gives the full variable domain: SAVISQKPSRDICQRGTSLTIQCQVDSQVTMMFWYRQQPGQSLTLIATANQGSEATYESGFVIDKFPISRPNLTFSTLTVSNMSPEDSSIYLCSVHTQLGSEAFFGQGTRLTVV.

This chain connects TRBV5-1 to TRBJ2-5, with D hard to call. The better agreement between TRBJ2-7 and the DNA end casts doubt on the J call. The CDR3 covers 14 residues. Germline-derived CDR1 and CDR2 are SGHRS and YFSETQ. The CDR3 bases are TGCGCCAGCAGCTTGGACGCCTCCTCCTACGAGCAGTACTTC. It is translated as CASSLDASSYEQYF.

The chain carries TRBV5-5 and TRBJ1-4; D ambiguous. Trimming left V 4 bases short and J 7 bases short, with 14 bases between. Germline assignment: CDR1 SGHKS and CDR2 YYEKEE (reference sequence). There are 14 residues in the CDR3. The CDR3 is CASSLGPGSEKLFF. The DNA of the CDR3 is TGTGCCAGCAGCCTAGGACCCGGGAGTGAAAAACTGTTTTTT.

A word on this clone: It may be a read error: a sequence one base away is much more abundant. This chain links TRBV30 with TRBJ1-1; D is unresolved. The CDR3 extends over 13 amino acids. Germline V gives CDR1 GTSNPN, CDR2 SVGIG (reference sequence). The CDR3 loop reads CAWSVGRNTGAFF. The CDR3 bases are TGTGCCTGGAGTGTTGGGAGGAACACTGGAGCTTTCTTT.

This clone was seen a single time. The rearrangement links TRBV7-7 to TRBJ2-1; D is unclear. Deletions cut 5 bases from V and 0 bases from J, with 5 bases between. This CDR3 is 13 amino acids long. Germline CDR1 SSHAT, CDR2 FNYEAQ (reference sequence). This CDR3 is CASSQSSYNEQFF. DNA for the CDR3: TGTGCCAGCAGCCAGAGCTCCTACAATGAGCAGTTCTTC.

This clone has ten or more counts. V is TRBV5-1 and J is TRBJ2-3, with 7 positions matching TRBD2. CDR1 SGHRS and CDR2 YFSETQ come from the germline V gene. CDR3 length: 14 amino acids. J was trimmed by 4 bases and V by 6 bases; bases with no gene match: 8. CDR3 DNA: TGCGCCAGCACGGCGGGAGTGGGCGCAGATACGCAGTATTTT. Amino acid sequence: CASTAGVGADTQYF.